Presented here are 26 T cell receptor beta chains from one specimen sequenced in a study of T cells after posttransplantation cyclophosphamide. Profiled with immunoSEQ multiplex PCR; TCRdb holds only in-frame clones, not every one. The sample has approximately 23,000 clones, 97% seen once. Cells defined as naive were viable CD3+CD4+ or CD3+CD8+ and CCR7+CD45RA+CD45RO-CD95-CD27+CD28+. The specimen was naive CD4+ T cells sorted from PBMCs. These receptor sequences come from a man over 45 in good health, CMV-negative, and a related stem cell transplant donor.

The chain joins TRBV5-5 to TRBJ1-4; D is possibly TRBD1 (5 bases). Germline V CDR1 and CDR2: SGHKS, YYEKEE (reference sequence). The CDR3 has 14 residues. The germline V and J ends were trimmed by 6 bases and 3 bases, with 12 bases remaining between them. CDR3 nucleotide sequence: TGTGCCAGCACCTGGGGGGTTCCTAATGAAAAACTGTTTTTT. This gives the protein CASTWGVPNEKLFF.

This clone was seen just once. The chain combines TRBV5-1 with TRBJ1-2, with TRBD1 identical over 7 bases. The CDR3 totals 16 residues. Germline V CDR1 and CDR2: SGHRS, YFSETQ. Trimming took 0 bases from V and 4 from J; bases not matched to a gene: 9. DNA for the CDR3: TGCGCCAGCAGCTTGGGACAGGGAGACCGTGGCTATGGCTACACCTTC. Amino acids: CASSLGQGDRGYGYTF.

The chain uses TRBV6-6 and TRBJ2-7, with 8 bases that match TRBD1. This CDR3 contains 14 residues. Germline V gene sequence: CDR1 MNHNY, CDR2 SVGAGI (reference sequence). V lost 5 bases to trimming and J lost 3 bases; unmatched junction nucleotides: 6. The CDR3 reads CASSRGQGFYEQYF. The CDR3 nucleotides are TGTGCCAGCAGTCGCGGACAGGGTTTCTACGAGCAGTACTTC.

The chain couples TRBV6-5 to TRBJ1-5; 9 bases fit TRBD1. The germline gives CDR1 MNHEY, CDR2 SVGAGI. The V segment lost 4 bases and the J segment 5 bases; nucleotides outside the gene matches: 3. The CDR3 is made up of 14 amino acids. The DNA for the CDR3 is TGTGCCAGCAGTTTGGACAGGGGCCATCAGCCCCAGCATTTT. It specifies CASSLDRGHQPQHF.

The chain is built from TRBV7-3 and TRBJ2-7; TRBD1 matches 8 bases. J gave up 0 bases and V 3 bases, and 4 bases lay outside the gene matches. Germline lookup yields CDR1 SGHTA and CDR2 FQGTGA. The CDR3 runs to 15 residues. The CDR3 sequence: CASSFQGTGSYEQYF. The CDR3, as DNA: TGTGCCAGCAGCTTCCAAGGGACAGGCTCCTACGAGCAGTACTTC.

The V and J genes are TRBV19 and TRBJ1-2; 11 bases line up with TRBD1. CDR1 is LNHDA and CDR2 is SQIVND in the germline V gene (reference sequence). With 3 bases clipped from V and 9 bases from J, the junction kept 3 bases outside the gene matches. This CDR3 spans 13 amino acids. DNA of the CDR3: TGTGCCAGTAGTATCGGACAGGGGGCTCGCTACACCTTC. As protein: CASSIGQGARYTF.

The DNA of the CDR3 is TGTGCCAGCTCACCACCGGGACAGGGCTATCAGCCCCAGCATTTT. It encodes CASSPPGQGYQPQHF. The chain couples TRBV18 to TRBJ1-5; 9 bases line up with TRBD1. The CDR3 is 15 amino acids. Germline loops: CDR1 KGHSH, CDR2 LQKENI. V trimming: 0 bases; J trimming: 5 bases; junction bases outside the gene matches: 2.

This sequence joins TRBV6-5 and TRBJ1-1; D unresolved. Germline V gene lookup returns CDR1 MNHEY and CDR2 SVGAGI. CDR3 size: 14 residues. V was cut by 6 bases and J by 0 bases, with 11 bases left in between. This CDR3 is CASRETQVNTEAFF. The CDR3 bases are TGTGCCAGCAGAGAGACCCAGGTGAACACTGAAGCTTTCTTT.

The rearrangement uses TRBV27 and TRBJ2-2; TRBD1 is a possible D gene (6 bases). The CDR3 has 16 amino acids. V lost 5 bases and J 5 bases, leaving 18 bases between the germline ends. Germline CDR1 reads MNHEY; CDR2 reads SMNVEV (reference sequence). CDR3 DNA: TGTGCCAGCAGTAAAGGGGGTGGGCAGCATACCGGGGAGCTGTTTTTT. Protein: CASSKGGGQHTGELFF.

This CDR3 reads CASSLAGGDTQYF. CDR3 in DNA: TGTGCCAGCAGTCTAGCGGGGGGGGATACGCAGTATTTT. The chain has TRBV6-6 and TRBJ2-3; 12 positions match TRBD2. CDR3 size: 13 residues. Germline CDR1 MNHNY, CDR2 SVGAGI (reference sequence). V was pared by 5 bases and J by 6 bases, with 0 bases of the junction left unmatched.

This clone was counted once. This chain joins TRBV5-1 and TRBJ2-2; D ambiguous. The germline V gene encodes CDR1 SGHRS and CDR2 YFSETQ. The CDR3 runs 14 residues. Trimming stripped 9 bases from V and 0 bases from J, with 12 bases between. CDR3: CATKSQTNTGELFF. The CDR3 DNA reads TGCGCCACAAAATCCCAGACGAACACCGGGGAGCTGTTTTTT. Full variable domain (rest looked up from reference TRBV5-1 and TRBJ2-2): KAGVTQTPRYLIKTRGQQVTLSCSPISGHRSVSWYQQTPGQGLQFLFEYFSETQRNKGNFPGRFSGRQFSNSRSEMNVSTLELGDSALYLCATKSQTNTGELFFGEGSRLTVL.

V and J are TRBV5-1 and TRBJ2-3, with 14 nucleotides matching TRBD2. This CDR3 region has 18 residues. From germline, CDR1 is SGHRS and CDR2 YFSETQ. V lost 0 bases, J lost 4 bases, and 7 bases stayed unmatched. DNA of the CDR3: TGCGCCAGCAGCTTGGGTGGACTAGCGGGGGGCCGCGCAGATACGCAGTATTTT. This gives the protein CASSLGGLAGGRADTQYF.

V gene TRBV7-2 combines with J gene TRBJ2-4, with D perhaps matching TRBD1 (5 bases). The CDR3 contains 13 residues. Trimming pared 3 bases from V and 7 bases from J, leaving 10 bases between. The germline V gene has CDR1 SGHTA and CDR2 FQGNSA. The CDR3 is CASSLRKGNIQYF. DNA for the CDR3: TGTGCCAGCAGCTTGAGAAAGGGGAACATTCAGTACTTC.

This chain connects TRBV7-2 to TRBJ1-3; 7 bases map to TRBD1. CDR3 length equals 13 residues. With 5 bases clipped from V and 4 bases from J, the junction kept 2 bases outside the gene matches. CDR1 and CDR2 (germline): SGHTA, FQGNSA. In DNA, the CDR3 is TGTGCCAGCAGCCTGGGACAGGGAAACACCATATATTTT. This gives the protein CASSLGQGNTIYF.

The rearrangement joins TRBV7-2 to TRBJ2-1; 13 bases agree with TRBD2. Germline CDR1 SGHTA, CDR2 FQGNSA. Trimming cost V 5 bases and J 10 bases; bases outside gene matches: 5. This CDR3 region has 14 residues. DNA of the CDR3: TGTGCCAGCAGCCCTGGGACTAGCGGGGCCGAGCAGTTCTTC. It is translated as CASSPGTSGAEQFF.

This clone was counted once. The chain joins TRBV6-5 to TRBJ1-1; D is perhaps TRBD1 (5 bases). The CDR3 runs 12 residues. The V and J ends lost 8 bases and 2 bases respectively, with 9 bases between them. Germline V CDR1 and CDR2: MNHEY, SVGAGI. The CDR3 nucleotides read TGTGCCAGCGCGACAGCCAACACTGAAGCTTTCTTT. This encodes CASATANTEAFF.

This clone was seen just once. J is TRBJ2-1 and V is TRBV5-4; 7 bases map to TRBD2. The CDR3 totals 14 residues. Trimming removed 7 bases from V and 10 bases from J; junction bases left unmatched: 14. Germline V lookup: CDR1 SGHNT, CDR2 YYREEE (reference sequence). The CDR3 DNA is TGTGCCAGCTACACCATAGGGTCCGGGAGGGAGCAGTTCTTC. Protein: CASYTIGSGREQFF.

The chain has TRBV12-1 and TRBJ1-1; TRBD1 is the table's D call, not checked against the DNA. TRBV12-1 counts as a pseudogene. The CDR3 length is 14 residues. CDR3 residues: CASSGGQGGTEAFF. CDR3 nucleotides: TGTGCCAGCAGCGGGGGACAGGGGGGCACTGAAGCTTTCTTT.

This chain links TRBV19 with TRBJ1-5; D is ambiguous. V was pared by 5 bases and J by 1 base, with 3 bases between. CDR3 length: 12 residues. CDR1 is LNHDA, CDR2 SQIVND, per germline (reference sequence). The CDR3 reads CASSGSNQPQHF. The CDR3 nucleotides read TGTGCCAGTAGTGGCAGCAATCAGCCCCAGCATTTT.

The rearrangement links TRBV15 to TRBJ2-5; D gene unclear. The DNA end favors TRBJ2-7, so the J call may be wrong. Germline V gene lookup returns CDR1 LNHNV and CDR2 YYDKDF (reference sequence). The CDR3 consists of 12 residues. In DNA, the CDR3 is TGTGCCACCAGCAGAGCTGAGTTCGAGCAGTACTTC. It translates to CATSRAEFEQYF.

This clone was seen only once. This chain connects TRBV11-3 to TRBJ2-2; D perhaps matches TRBD1 (6 bases). Per germline, CDR1 SGHNT and CDR2 YENEEA. This CDR3 comprises 14 residues. V lost 5 bases to trimming and J lost 6 bases, with 13 bases between them. For the CDR3, the DNA is TGTGCCAGCAGCCTGGACAGTGGAGCCGGGGAGCTGTTTTTT. It translates to CASSLDSGAGELFF.

CDR3 protein: CASSPEQEYGYTF. The CDR3 DNA sequence: TGTGCCAGCTCGCCCGAGCAGGAATATGGCTACACCTTC. The rearrangement links TRBV18 to TRBJ1-2; D ambiguous. The CDR3 spans 13 residues. Germline CDR1 KGHSH, CDR2 LQKENI. Trimming cost V 6 bases and J 5 bases, with 13 bases left between them.

The chain carries TRBV6-1 and TRBJ2-1; TRBD1 aligns across 9 bases. This CDR3 spans 17 amino acids. Trimming removed 3 bases from V and 4 bases from J; junction bases left unmatched: 10. Germline CDR1 reads MNHNS; CDR2 reads SASEGT. CDR3 sequence reads: CASSERDTGGFYNEQFF. CDR3 DNA: TGTGCCAGCAGTGAGAGAGATACAGGGGGCTTTTACAATGAGCAGTTCTTC.

In DNA, the CDR3 is TGTGCCAGCAGCAATTCATTTGGGACAGTCGCTTACGAGCAGTACTTC. Protein: CASSNSFGTVAYEQYF. V usage is TRBV13 and J usage is TRBJ2-7, with TRBD1 matching 7 bases. The V and J ends lost 5 bases and 4 bases, in that order; junction bases with no gene match: 14. Germline-derived CDR1 and CDR2 are PRHDT and FYEKMQ (reference sequence). The CDR3 totals 16 residues.

The V call is TRBV2, the J call TRBJ2-2; 7 bases fit TRBD1. CDR1 and CDR2 (germline): SNHLY, FYNNEI. The CDR3 contains 15 residues. The V segment lost 5 bases and the J segment 5 bases; nucleotides outside the gene matches: 8. CDR3 in DNA: TGTGCCAGCAGTTCACCGACAGGGTTAACCGGGGAGCTGTTTTTT. Translating gives CASSSPTGLTGELFF.

This clone has only a few counts. The chain carries TRBV5-1 and TRBJ2-3; TRBD2 agrees at 9 bases. Trimming at V came to 4 bases and at J to 0 bases, leaving 15 bases not matched to a gene. The length of the CDR3 is 19 residues. Germline V gene lookup returns CDR1 SGHRS and CDR2 YFSETQ. CDR3 sequence (DNA): TGCGCCAGCAGCAGGTCTAGCGGGACCTACTACAATAGCACAGATACGCAGTATTTT. Its translation: CASSRSSGTYYNSTDTQYF.